This TCR beta chain originates from a study of T cells in Graves' hyperthyroidism and ophthalmopathy. Study-wide results and limits: Patients with ophthalmopathy were separated from those with stable hyperthyroidism by a 13 V-J model.

Diagnoses were established using clinical symptoms, serum thyroxine and TRAb, thyroid ultrasound and orbital computed tomography. Around 10 ml fresh peripheral blood yielded the PBMCs. Amplified TCR beta CDR3 regions derived from RNA transcripts. The TCR CDR3 first-round RT-PCR relied on the HTBI primer set. TCRdb recomputed calls from the multiplex PCR reads with MiXCR, one row per CDR3 protein. This sample has 640,000 or so distinct CDR3 sequences, with 12% to 15% found just once. CDR3 length equals 17 residues. V dropped 6 bases and J dropped 6; count of bases not matched to a gene: 14. CDR1 is MNHNS, CDR2 SASEGT, per germline. This clonotype has a count of ten or more. Its antigen is currently unknown.

Sequencing input: blood. This chain joins TRBV6-1 and TRBJ2-7, with 13 bases that match TRBD2. The receptor comes from a woman younger than 30 with Graves' ophthalmopathy. This CDR3 reads CASRPGTSGILPLEQYF. The CDR3 DNA sequence: TGTGCCAGCAGACCGGGGACTAGCGGGATACTCCCTCTCGAGCAGTACTTC.